Sequencing of this TCR beta chain was carried out in a study of T cell responses to AZD1222 COVID-19 vaccine. Study results and limitations: Researchers report vaccine-associated CD4 TCRs spanning spike, with dominance at 160-218 and 743-854. Spike-specific TCR breadth and depth went up after people got two AZD1222 doses. Seropositive at baseline were only 5 or 6 AZD1222 recipients.

Method: immunoSEQ multiplex PCR; TCRdb's copy keeps in-frame clones and lacks some. The sample yields approximately 150,000 clones, 80% to 95% seen once. This clone was seen only once. Antigen specificity is unknown. The source is an adult in good health. The sequencing here drew on peripheral blood, taken on day 0 of AZD1222 vaccination.

The CDR3 region is CATSRDRLWYRNQPQHF. For the CDR3, the DNA is TGTGCCACCAGCAGAGATCGGTTGTGGTATCGCAATCAGCCCCAGCATTTT. The rearrangement joins TRBV15 to TRBJ1-5; D is unclear. There are 17 residues in the CDR3. Germline CDR1 is LNHNV and CDR2 is YYDKDF (reference sequence). V was trimmed by 0 bases and J by 2 bases, leaving 14 bases between them.